Following are 3 T cell receptor beta chains from one sample sequenced in a study of T cells in Graves' hyperthyroidism and ophthalmopathy. Amplification targeted TCR beta CDR3 regions from RNA transcripts. The HTBI primer set served for first-round RT-PCR of the TCR CDR3. TCRdb re-analysed the multiplex PCR reads in MiXCR, keeping a single row per CDR3 protein. The repertoire consists of hundreds of thousands of distinct CDR3 sequences, with 18% occurring once and the leading ten covering approximately 16%. Sequencing input: blood. These receptors came from a woman aged 45-59 years with Graves' hyperthyroidism that later progressed to Graves' ophthalmopathy.

The chain employs TRBV5-1 and TRBJ1-6; 11 bases match TRBD1. The germline CDR1 and CDR2 sequences are SGHRS and YFSETQ. J was trimmed by 5 bases and V by 2 bases; bases with no gene match: 6. The CDR3 is made up of 17 amino acids. The CDR3 reads CASSFRTGGQNNSPLHF. The DNA for the CDR3 is TGCGCCAGCAGCTTTCGGACAGGGGGCCAGAATAATTCACCCCTCCACTTT.

This chain links TRBV6-1 with TRBJ1-4; D not resolved. Germline V lookup: CDR1 MNHNS, CDR2 SASEGT. V was cut by 8 bases and J by 5 bases, with 9 bases left in between. This CDR3 contains 12 residues. CDR3 in DNA: TGTGCCAGCGGCGGACCGAATGAAAAACTGTTTTTT. It yields the protein CASGGPNEKLFF.

This clonotype was seen more than once but under ten times. V usage is TRBV19 and J usage is TRBJ2-5; 8 bases fit TRBD2. Per germline, CDR1 LNHDA and CDR2 SQIVND (reference sequence). V lost 1 base, J lost 1 base, and 14 bases stayed unmatched. The CDR3 spans 19 residues. CDR3 residues: CASSIGPFAAGALQETQYF. CDR3 nucleotide sequence: TGTGCCAGTAGTATAGGGCCGTTTGCAGCGGGGGCCCTCCAAGAGACCCAGTACTTC.